Detailed here is one TCR beta chain. J was trimmed by 2 bases and V by 7 bases; bases with no gene match: 9. Germline values: CDR1 MNHEY, CDR2 SMNVEV (reference sequence). The CDR3 is made up of 15 amino acids. The PCR ran on 60 Vbeta and 13 Jbeta primers. Generated by immunoSEQ multiplex PCR, the TCRdb table keeps only in-frame clones and is missing some. The sample lists some 110,000 clones; around 74% were seen once. These data are taken from a study of cytomegalovirus exposure and HLA in healthy donors. The sequence was obtained from a man aged 35 to 55 in good health and CMV-seronegative. This rearrangement joins TRBV27 to TRBJ2-7, with 9 bases that match TRBD2. Material: PBMCs. CDR3 bases: TGTGCCAGCACCAAAAAGCGGGGGGACCCCTACGAGCAGTACTTC. Translating gives CASTKKRGDPYEQYF.